Each of the 9 T cell receptor beta chains below was sequenced from the same sample in a study of blood T cell repertoires in COVID-19. Here immunoSEQ multiplex PCR was the method, and the copy in TCRdb shows in-frame clones only, minus some. Of about 440,000 clones detected, around 88% appear once; the ten largest clones hold roughly an eighth. The sequenced sample consisted of peripheral blood. The receptors derive from a woman aged 45-59 years with COVID-19, enrolled during active disease.

The chain recombines TRBV27 with TRBJ1-6; 8 nucleotides agree with TRBD1. CDR1 MNHEY and CDR2 SMNVEV come from the germline V gene (reference sequence). CDR3 length: 16 residues. With 5 bases clipped from V and 10 bases from J, the junction kept 13 bases outside the gene matches. As DNA, the CDR3 is TGTGCCAGCAGTCCGATCGACAGGGGAATTTTATCACCCCTCCACTTT. This codes for CASSPIDRGILSPLHF.

The chain links TRBV6-5 to TRBJ1-1; a possible D gene is TRBD1 (6 bases). The CDR3 loop spans 15 amino acids. V lost 4 bases, J lost 4 bases, and 16 bases lay in between. Germline CDR1 and CDR2: MNHEY and SVGAGI. The CDR3 DNA is TGTGCCAGCAGTTCCCGTGGGGGCAGGGGCACTGAAGCTTTCTTT. It specifies CASSSRGGRGTEAFF.

The chain combines TRBV6-1 with TRBJ2-1, with a weak D call TRBD2 (5 bases). Trimming shortened V by 0 bases and J by 6 bases, and 12 bases separated the two germline ends. CDR1 and CDR2 (germline): MNHNS, SASEGT. This CDR3 spans 15 amino acids. This CDR3 is CASSEALAQPNEQFF. The CDR3 bases are TGTGCCAGCAGTGAAGCGCTAGCTCAACCCAATGAGCAGTTCTTC.

The gene calls are TRBV4-2 and TRBJ2-3; weak D call: TRBD2 (6 bases). This CDR3 region has 15 residues. The germline V gene encodes CDR1 LGHNA and CDR2 YNFKEQ. The V end lost 5 bases, the J end lost 3 bases, and 15 bases lay between the germline ends. Written as DNA, the CDR3 is TGTGCCAGCAGCTCTACGACCGGGGGTACAGATACGCAGTATTTT. It specifies CASSSTTGGTDTQYF.

This chain uses TRBV10-2 with TRBJ1-6, with 7 bases identical to TRBD1. This CDR3 has 16 amino acids. The V gene's germline CDR1 is WSHSY and CDR2 SAAADI. V trimming: 8 bases; J trimming: 0 bases; junction bases outside the gene matches: 7. The CDR3 coding sequence is TGCGCCAGCTATGGCAGGGGGAGCTCCTATAATTCACCCCTCCACTTT. Encoded protein: CASYGRGSSYNSPLHF.

V usage is TRBV4-1 and J usage is TRBJ1-1, with TRBD1 identical over 7 bases. The trim removed 4 bases at V and 3 bases at J, leaving 5 bases unmatched. Germline V gives CDR1 MGHRA, CDR2 YSYEKL. The CDR3 runs 14 residues. CDR3 sequence reads: CASSRSGGDTEAFF. In DNA, the CDR3 is TGCGCCAGCAGCCGTTCAGGGGGTGACACTGAAGCTTTCTTT.

The V call is TRBV6-1, the J call TRBJ1-1; D perhaps matches TRBD1 (5 bases). The CDR3 is made up of 13 amino acids. The V end lost 10 bases, the J end lost 10 bases, and 22 bases lay between the germline ends. CDR1 and CDR2 from the germline V gene are MNHNS and SASEGT. The CDR3 region has the DNA TGTGCCACCGCCTCGGGCCCCACAGGCTCAGCTTTCTTT. Translating gives CATASGPTGSAFF.

The chain couples TRBV7-9 to TRBJ1-2; no definite D call. The germline CDR1 and CDR2 sequences are SEHNR and FQNEAQ (reference sequence). V lost 5 bases, J lost 0 bases, and 10 bases lay in between. The CDR3 contains 14 residues. CDR3 in amino acids: CASSPGRPNYGYTF. The CDR3 region has the DNA TGTGCCAGCAGCCCGGGGAGGCCTAACTATGGCTACACCTTC.

This chain connects TRBV4-1 to TRBJ2-2; 12 bases fit TRBD2. Germline lookup yields CDR1 MGHRA and CDR2 YSYEKL. V trimming: 2 bases; J trimming: 7 bases; junction bases outside the gene matches: 5. This CDR3 comprises 16 residues. The DNA for the CDR3 is TGCGCCAGCAGCCAACTAGCGGGGGGGCCGGACGGGGAGCTGTTTTTT. This translates into CASSQLAGGPDGELFF.